This T cell receptor beta chain stems from a study of cytomegalovirus exposure and HLA in healthy donors (dated by TCRdb to about 2017). General notes on the study: An earlier analysis of fewer than 750 of the donors reported 250 to 300 Gb of sequence data and 95 million to 120 million unique TCR beta sequences obtained from 150 million to 200 million T cells. An early release covering roughly 600 HLA-typed donors comprised about 320 gigabases of sequencing data and 85 million to 100 million unique TCR sequences. Of the roughly 400 genotyped donors, 65% to 90% fell in the genetic ancestry cluster associated with self-reported Caucasian donors. The study was designed to test whether signatures of past pathogen exposure could be identified by cataloging public T cell receptors. The study used immunosequencing to profile the T cell repertoires of approximately 640 subjects and linked those repertoires to cytomegalovirus serostatus. Along with the 666-subject first cohort, a separate validation cohort of some 130 different subjects was used. The study combined high-throughput TCR immunosequencing, statistical association of individual TCRs with disease status, and machine learning to predict cytomegalovirus infection status. To study patterns of TCR occurrence, a later analysis re-analyzed previously published TCR beta repertoires from around 700 donors and added high-resolution HLA genotyping. In the later analysis, no new phenotypic data were used to find candidate immune exposures; instead, reliance was placed on TCR beta sequences and their occurrence across donors. In an earlier analysis of 587 of the donors, high-throughput TCR beta sequencing was used to judge whether each TCR beta V gene segment behaved as functional or pseudogenic. Donor age, sex, ethnicity and CMV serostatus were collected together with the repertoire data. Genome-wide SNP genotypes for about 55% of the roughly 670 donors were used in a later genetic analysis, which treated that subset as a discovery cohort. Every repertoire in the discovery cohort had been generated on one and the same sequencing platform. Both class I and class II loci were covered by HLA typing, at four-digit resolution. Typing coverage varied by locus: roughly 629-630 donors for A, B, C, DRB1 and DQB1; approximately 500 for DQA1; about 590 for DPA1; approximately 470 for DPB1. About 5 DR-DQ haplotypes were handled as single units for association and clustering, since linkage in the cohort was strong. Across around 400 genotyped donors of the cohort, an average of about 200,000 unique TCR beta nucleotide sequences per donor were sequenced, and 15% to 20% of those sequences were non-productive.

Compared with germline, V lacks 6 bases and J lacks 7 bases; bases without a gene match: 4. Based on the germline V gene, the CDR1 and CDR2 sequences are MGHDK and SYGVNS. The CDR3 numbers 13 residues from cysteine through phenylalanine. Of all the DNA, just the CDR3 is kept, 39 bases in frame from base 1. The library was built by means of the immunoSEQ multiplex PCR assay. A mixture of 60 forward primers for TCR Vbeta segments and 13 reverse primers for TCR Jbeta segments was used in the multiplex PCR. The CDR3 region of rearranged TCR beta genes was amplified from genomic DNA by a multiplex PCR assay. On the Illumina HiSeq System, the amplified TCR beta libraries were sequenced as 87-base-pair reads. The study's processing was this. In a later analysis, 70 million to 95 million unique TCR beta chains were counted across the 500 to 700 repertoires, and about 9.9 million of these chains were shared by at least two donors. Raw reads were error-corrected and collapsed into unique sequences with a nearest-neighbor algorithm that merged closely related sequences to remove PCR and sequencing errors. V, D and J gene segments were assigned by aligning CDR3 sequences to IMGT reference sequences. For a sequence to be retained, at least a six-nucleotide match to both a V gene segment and a J gene segment was required. A rearrangement was called productive if the CDR3 had no stop codons and remained in frame with V and J, and every other rearrangement was called non-productive. Following IMGT convention, CDR3 was defined as the stretch from the second conserved V-encoded cysteine to the conserved J-encoded phenylalanine. The earlier analysis of some 540 of the donors excluded any sequence lacking an unambiguous match to a single V gene segment. An earlier analysis of a few hundred of the donors called V segments functional above 56.7% productive rearrangements and segregating when the between-donor standard deviation exceeded 5%. A statistical classification framework was built for diagnosing cytomegalovirus status from the catalog of TCR beta chain sequences. V and J gene assignment, in a later analysis, came from comparing TCR nucleotide sequences with IMGT/GENE-DB human TR gene sequences. Using the TCRdist pipeline, a later analysis assigned CDR3 sequences along with most-parsimonious VDJ recombination scenarios. A later analysis defined each TCR beta chain by its CDR3 amino acid sequence plus V-gene family, and excluded reads lacking a unique V-gene family. In a later analysis, a few hundred highly shared, low-generation-probability nucleotide sequences were removed to address suspected cross-contamination and a sequencing artifact. In a later analysis, a clonal expansion index was calculated for each public chain from normalized within-repertoire ranks of inferred template counts. Generation probabilities in a later analysis came from a VDJ recombination model fitted to out-of-frame rearrangements, and those results were checked against IGoR. A later analysis scored TCR-TCR, TCR-HLA and TCR-CMV co-occurrence with hypergeometric tests, applying a repertoire-size bias correction to TCR pairs. False discovery rates were estimated in a later analysis by permuting HLA or CMV assignments 20 times. In a later analysis, co-occurring TCRs were grouped with DBSCAN, and TCRdist sequence similarity was added when clustering was performed within HLA-allele-positive subsets. For co-occurrence clustering, repertoires with fewer than 30,000 or more than 120,000 public chains were excluded, along with roughly 5 repertoires with anomalous nucleotide sharing. TCRdb obtained this table from immuneACCESS and retained in-frame rearrangements with V and J assigned. These tables miss some clones; where compared with another copy, unresolved V genes account for less than half of the shortfall, and the remainder is unexplained. V and J calls and clone size are copied from that table; D and trimming were computed from the DNA. This sample's table carries about 130,000 clones. Around 2.9% of the sample is held by the ten biggest clonotypes.

The paper as a whole reports these results and caveats: Correlated functional status among segregating V segments might be attributable to linkage disequilibrium, but an unknown experimental factor could not be ruled out. An earlier analysis of roughly 570 of the donors showed that most TCR beta V segments appeared in productive rearrangements either about 90% or about 30% of the time, which broadly matched IMGT annotations. Roughly uniform sequencing depth across donors was assumed in presence/absence analyses, although this assumption may not hold. The sequencing pipeline was judged likely to have produced a cluster of highly shared sequence variants as a technical artifact. Compared with the roughly 700-donor mean, donors in an Asian-associated ancestry cluster had fewer N-insertions in productive TCRs, according to a later genetic analysis. A further reported finding was that TCR beta sequences accurately predicted the HLA-A and HLA-B alleles for most subjects in the first cohort. When HLA alleles, especially DR and DQ, strongly co-occurred, TCR associations were difficult to assign to individual alleles. Some IMGT-functional V segments, including TRBV6-2 and TRBV6-3, could not be told apart with the 87-base-pair reads, so those segments were excluded. At a false discovery rate of 0.05, a later analysis linked around 15,000 TCR beta sequences to specific HLA alleles. According to the authors, the approach could potentially be generalized to other disease states and immunological phenotypes. Most TCR sequences were observed very rarely across donors, whereas some public TCRs were present in many individuals. A total of 150 to 200 TCR beta chains were listed by the study as associated with cytomegalovirus. Three of the identified cytomegalovirus-associated TCR beta chains were confirmed in vitro to be specific for cytomegalovirus antigens. The cohort was sequenced for TCR beta chains only, and without alpha or paired-chain data the features that could be detected were limited. A later analysis found that TCR association rates varied across HLA loci, with DRB1 alleles showing the most associated TCRs and HLA-C alleles the fewest. For the cohort, immune exposure information was limited to CMV serostatus. Roughly 15 rarely observed V segments, including chromosome 9 orphons, were excluded from the earlier analysis of some 590 of the donors because counts were too low. Because some donors lacked HLA typing at each locus, the association tests relied only on the typed subset. According to a later analysis, most CMV-associated TCR beta chains appeared to be HLA-restricted, and the HLA associations seemed to be driven largely by CMV exposure. In a later analysis, several top co-occurrence clusters were reported to appear linked to parvovirus B19, influenza, CMV and Epstein-Barr virus. In a later analysis, HLA-associated TCR beta chains showed more clonal expansion and lower generation probabilities than non-associated chains that were equally common. The classifier was reported to diagnose cytomegalovirus status with high specificity and sensitivity in both the original and validation cohorts. In a later genetic analysis, a missense DCLRE1C variant was associated with V-gene and J-gene trimming of TCR beta chains, and the association was replicated in an independent cohort.

About this clone itself: Its antigen has not been determined.

The cohort comprised fewer than 750 healthy bone marrow donors. At the time of sampling, every cohort member was nominally healthy, though immune exposures that went unrecorded were likely present. The donor tested CMV seronegative and was one of the 352 seronegative cohort members. Each donor provided a peripheral blood sample, and peripheral blood mononuclear cells were used for TCR beta sequencing. The Qiagen DNeasy Blood Extraction Kit was used to extract genomic DNA from the blood cell samples. The chain is made from TRBV25-1 and TRBJ1-4, with 8 bases in between that match TRBD1. This receptor was obtained from a man aged 25-40 years in good health and CMV-seronegative. Source material: PBMCs. The CDR3: CASSVQGGEKLFF. The sequenced DNA: TGTGCCAGCAGCGTACAGGGGGGTGAAAAACTGTTTTTT.